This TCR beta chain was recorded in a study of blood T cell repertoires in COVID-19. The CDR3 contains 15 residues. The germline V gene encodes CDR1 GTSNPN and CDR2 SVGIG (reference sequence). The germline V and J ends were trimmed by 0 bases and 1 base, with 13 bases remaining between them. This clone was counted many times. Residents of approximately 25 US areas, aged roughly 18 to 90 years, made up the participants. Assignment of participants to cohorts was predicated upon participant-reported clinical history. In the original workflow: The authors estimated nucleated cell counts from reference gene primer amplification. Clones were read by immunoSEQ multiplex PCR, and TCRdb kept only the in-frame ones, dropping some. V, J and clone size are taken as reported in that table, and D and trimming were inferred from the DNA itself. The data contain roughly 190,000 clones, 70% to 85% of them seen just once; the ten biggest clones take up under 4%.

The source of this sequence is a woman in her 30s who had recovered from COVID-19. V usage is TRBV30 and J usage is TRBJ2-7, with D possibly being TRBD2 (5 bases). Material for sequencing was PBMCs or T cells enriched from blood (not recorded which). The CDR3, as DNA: TGTGCCTGGAGTGTGAGGGCCACTGGATCCTACGAGCAGTACTTC. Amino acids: CAWSVRATGSYEQYF.